The rows below give T cell receptor beta chains drawn from one sample of a study of blood T cell repertoires in COVID-19. Libraries were prepared by immunoSEQ multiplex PCR; TCRdb keeps only in-frame clonotypes and omits some of them. The sample gives 200,000 or so clones, more than 65% of which show up once; roughly an eighth is in the top ten. Material: peripheral blood. These receptors all stem from a human donor in a cohort sampled during active COVID-19. Each CDR3 is given with its conserved first and last residue. The order of the fields is CDR3 DNA, CDR3 protein, clone size, CDR3 length, D gene, J gene, V gene. A D gene is named only where the DNA matches it firmly. Not all rows give a size; the values are once, few, many and, for expanded clones, a class.

cdr3_nt: TGTGCCAGCGAACACTCCTACAATGAGCAGTTCTTC; cdr3_aa: CASEHSYNEQFF; clone_size: NA; cdr3_length: 12; d_call: NA; j_call: TRBJ2-1; v_call: TRBV2
cdr3_nt: TGTGCCAGCAGTCCACTAGCGGGAGTCTCGGAGGAGCAGTACTTC; cdr3_aa: CASSPLAGVSEEQYF; clone_size: many; cdr3_length: 15; d_call: TRBD2; j_call: TRBJ2-7; v_call: TRBV5-6
cdr3_nt: TGTGCCAGCCGCGAGACTAGCGGCTCCTACGAGCAGTACTTC; cdr3_aa: CASRETSGSYEQYF; clone_size: NA; cdr3_length: 14; d_call: TRBD2; j_call: TRBJ2-7; v_call: TRBV7-9
cdr3_nt: TGTGCCAGCAGCCCAGGGACGGGGGTTTCCCCTTACTACGAGCAGTACTTC; cdr3_aa: CASSPGTGVSPYYEQYF; clone_size: NA; cdr3_length: 17; d_call: NA; j_call: TRBJ2-7; v_call: TRBV9
cdr3_nt: TGTGCCACCAGCAGAGGACAGGTCTATGAGCAGTTCTTC; cdr3_aa: CATSRGQVYEQFF; clone_size: NA; cdr3_length: 13; d_call: NA; j_call: TRBJ2-1; v_call: TRBV15
cdr3_nt: TGCGCCAGCAGCTTGGTAGCGGACCCTAGATACGAGCAGTACTTC; cdr3_aa: CASSLVADPRYEQYF; clone_size: NA; cdr3_length: 15; d_call: NA; j_call: TRBJ2-7; v_call: TRBV5-1
cdr3_nt: TGTGCCAGCTCACGGGGACGGACTAGCTCCTATAATTCACCCCTCCACTTT; cdr3_aa: CASSRGRTSSYNSPLHF; clone_size: NA; cdr3_length: 17; d_call: NA; j_call: TRBJ1-6; v_call: TRBV18
cdr3_nt: TGTGCCAGCAGCTTTAGGGCGACTAGCGGGGTCTACGAGCAGTACTTC; cdr3_aa: CASSFRATSGVYEQYF; clone_size: NA; cdr3_length: 16; d_call: TRBD2; j_call: TRBJ2-7; v_call: TRBV5-6
cdr3_nt: TGTGCCTGGAGCAGAAGGGGCAGGGGGCAACAATCACCCCTCCACTTT; cdr3_aa: CAWSRRGRGQQSPLHF; clone_size: NA; cdr3_length: 16; d_call: TRBD1; j_call: TRBJ1-6; v_call: TRBV30
cdr3_nt: TGTGCCAGTAGGCGGACGGAGGTCTCCTACAATGAGCAGTTCTTC; cdr3_aa: CASRRTEVSYNEQFF; clone_size: few; cdr3_length: 15; d_call: NA; j_call: TRBJ2-1; v_call: TRBV19
cdr3_nt: TGTGCCTGGAGTGTACGGACAGCCTATGGCTACACCTTC; cdr3_aa: CAWSVRTAYGYTF; clone_size: NA; cdr3_length: 13; d_call: NA; j_call: TRBJ1-2; v_call: TRBV30
cdr3_nt: TGTGCCAGCAGTTCGGGACTCGTTACGCAGTATTTT; cdr3_aa: CASSSGLVTQYF; clone_size: NA; cdr3_length: 12; d_call: NA; j_call: TRBJ2-3; v_call: TRBV28
cdr3_nt: TGCGCCAGCAGCTTGGGACTTGTTGGCTACACCTTC; cdr3_aa: CASSLGLVGYTF; clone_size: NA; cdr3_length: 12; d_call: NA; j_call: TRBJ1-2; v_call: TRBV5-1
cdr3_nt: TGCGCCAGCAGCCAAGCAGGAGATACGCAGTATTTT; cdr3_aa: CASSQAGDTQYF; clone_size: NA; cdr3_length: 12; d_call: NA; j_call: TRBJ2-3; v_call: TRBV5-1
cdr3_nt: TGTGCCAGCAGTACGACAGGGACGGTGAACACTGAAGCTTTCTTT; cdr3_aa: CASSTTGTVNTEAFF; clone_size: once; cdr3_length: 15; d_call: TRBD1; j_call: TRBJ1-1; v_call: TRBV28
cdr3_nt: TGCGCCAGCAGCTTGGGGGGACAGGGCTACGAGCAGTACTTC; cdr3_aa: CASSLGGQGYEQYF; clone_size: NA; cdr3_length: 14; d_call: TRBD1; j_call: TRBJ2-7; v_call: TRBV5-1
cdr3_nt: TGCGCCAGCAGCTTGGTATCCTACGGCGGGGAGCTGTTTTTT; cdr3_aa: CASSLVSYGGELFF; clone_size: NA; cdr3_length: 14; d_call: NA; j_call: TRBJ2-2; v_call: TRBV5-1
cdr3_nt: TGTGCCAGCAGTGGGACTAGCGGAAACTACGAGCAGTACTTC; cdr3_aa: CASSGTSGNYEQYF; clone_size: NA; cdr3_length: 14; d_call: TRBD2; j_call: TRBJ2-7; v_call: TRBV27
cdr3_nt: TGTGCCTGGAGTCTCCGAGGACTAGCGGGAGGGGGAGAGACCCAGTACTTC; cdr3_aa: CAWSLRGLAGGGETQYF; clone_size: NA; cdr3_length: 17; d_call: TRBD2; j_call: TRBJ2-5; v_call: TRBV30
cdr3_nt: TGTGCCAGCTCACATACCGGGACAGGGTACGAGCAGTACTTC; cdr3_aa: CASSHTGTGYEQYF; clone_size: NA; cdr3_length: 14; d_call: TRBD1; j_call: TRBJ2-7; v_call: TRBV18
cdr3_nt: TGTGCCAGCAGACCTACAGGGACCGACTATAATTCACCCCTCCACTTT; cdr3_aa: CASRPTGTDYNSPLHF; clone_size: NA; cdr3_length: 16; d_call: NA; j_call: TRBJ1-6; v_call: TRBV2
cdr3_nt: TGTGCCAGCTCCCCCAGGGGAGCGGGAGGCCCGGAGCAGTACTTC; cdr3_aa: CASSPRGAGGPEQYF; clone_size: few; cdr3_length: 15; d_call: TRBD2; j_call: TRBJ2-7; v_call: TRBV18
cdr3_nt: TGTGCCAGTAGTATAGGGGGCGGTTCACCCCTCCACTTT; cdr3_aa: CASSIGGGSPLHF; clone_size: NA; cdr3_length: 13; d_call: NA; j_call: TRBJ1-6; v_call: TRBV19
cdr3_nt: TGTGCCTGGAGTTTTCAAGGGGGCGGCTATGGCTACACCTTC; cdr3_aa: CAWSFQGGGYGYTF; clone_size: NA; cdr3_length: 14; d_call: TRBD1; j_call: TRBJ1-2; v_call: TRBV30
cdr3_nt: TGCGCCAGCAGCAAGACAGGGAAGGAGACCCAGTACTTC; cdr3_aa: CASSKTGKETQYF; clone_size: NA; cdr3_length: 13; d_call: TRBD1; j_call: TRBJ2-5; v_call: TRBV5-1
cdr3_nt: TGTGCCACCAGCAGAGATGCGTGGGAGCAGTACTTC; cdr3_aa: CATSRDAWEQYF; clone_size: NA; cdr3_length: 12; d_call: NA; j_call: TRBJ2-7; v_call: TRBV15
cdr3_nt: TGCAGCGTTGCAAGCGGGGCCCCGGCTGAGCAGTTCTTC; cdr3_aa: CSVASGAPAEQFF; clone_size: NA; cdr3_length: 13; d_call: TRBD2; j_call: TRBJ2-1; v_call: TRBV29-1
cdr3_nt: TGTGCCAGCAGCGTGGACAGGGCACCCTACGAGCAGTACTTC; cdr3_aa: CASSVDRAPYEQYF; clone_size: NA; cdr3_length: 14; d_call: TRBD1; j_call: TRBJ2-7; v_call: TRBV7-9
cdr3_nt: TGTGCCAGCACCAAAGGGAGGGCCGGGTACGAGCAGTACTTC; cdr3_aa: CASTKGRAGYEQYF; clone_size: NA; cdr3_length: 14; d_call: TRBD2; j_call: TRBJ2-7; v_call: TRBV28
cdr3_nt: TGTGCCAGTAGTATAGAAGGGACAGCATATGAAAAACTGTTTTTT; cdr3_aa: CASSIEGTAYEKLFF; clone_size: NA; cdr3_length: 15; d_call: TRBD1; j_call: TRBJ1-4; v_call: TRBV19
cdr3_nt: TGCGCCAGCAGCTTGCGCGGGGCACGGGAGACCCAGTACTTC; cdr3_aa: CASSLRGARETQYF; clone_size: NA; cdr3_length: 14; d_call: NA; j_call: TRBJ2-5; v_call: TRBV5-1
cdr3_nt: TGTGCCAGCAGCTACACGGGGTTGGCGGGAGACGAGCAGTACTTC; cdr3_aa: CASSYTGLAGDEQYF; clone_size: NA; cdr3_length: 15; d_call: TRBD2; j_call: TRBJ2-7; v_call: TRBV7-2
cdr3_nt: TGTGCCAGCAGCTTGCCCGCCGGACAGTTAAACTATGGCTACACCTTC; cdr3_aa: CASSLPAGQLNYGYTF; clone_size: NA; cdr3_length: 16; d_call: NA; j_call: TRBJ1-2; v_call: TRBV5-4
cdr3_nt: TGTGCCAGTAGCTTGGGACAGTCTTCAAACTATGGCTACACCTTC; cdr3_aa: CASSLGQSSNYGYTF; clone_size: NA; cdr3_length: 15; d_call: TRBD1; j_call: TRBJ1-2; v_call: TRBV19
cdr3_nt: TGTGCCAGCAGCTTAGCCGACAGCCTCCCCTACGAGCAGTACTTC; cdr3_aa: CASSLADSLPYEQYF; clone_size: NA; cdr3_length: 15; d_call: NA; j_call: TRBJ2-7; v_call: TRBV7-6
cdr3_nt: TGTGCCAGCAGCTTAGCGCGGCTAGCGGGAATATCTCGGAACACCGGGGAGCTGTTTTTT; cdr3_aa: CASSLARLAGISRNTGELFF; clone_size: NA; cdr3_length: 20; d_call: TRBD2; j_call: TRBJ2-2; v_call: TRBV7-8
cdr3_nt: TGTGCCAGCAGCTTAAAGCTAGGGGATAATTCACCCCTCCACTTT; cdr3_aa: CASSLKLGDNSPLHF; clone_size: NA; cdr3_length: 15; d_call: NA; j_call: TRBJ1-6; v_call: TRBV11-2
cdr3_nt: TGTGCCATCAGCCGGGACAGGGGAACGGTGAACACTGAAGCTTTCTTT; cdr3_aa: CAISRDRGTVNTEAFF; clone_size: NA; cdr3_length: 16; d_call: TRBD1; j_call: TRBJ1-1; v_call: TRBV10-3
cdr3_nt: TGTGCCTGGGAAACTAGCAATGAGCAGTTCTTC; cdr3_aa: CAWETSNEQFF; clone_size: medium-sized; cdr3_length: 11; d_call: NA; j_call: TRBJ2-1; v_call: TRBV30
cdr3_nt: TGCAGCGCCGTCCAGGGACAGGGGAACCCCTACGAGCAGTACTTC; cdr3_aa: CSAVQGQGNPYEQYF; clone_size: NA; cdr3_length: 15; d_call: TRBD1; j_call: TRBJ2-7; v_call: TRBV29-1
cdr3_nt: TGTGCCAGCAGCTTGTATATTCGGATAGCGGGAAGAAATGAGCAGTTCTTC; cdr3_aa: CASSLYIRIAGRNEQFF; clone_size: NA; cdr3_length: 17; d_call: TRBD2; j_call: TRBJ2-1; v_call: TRBV5-6
cdr3_nt: TGTGCCAGCAGTTTGGACAGCTCCTACGAGCAGTACTTC; cdr3_aa: CASSLDSSYEQYF; clone_size: NA; cdr3_length: 13; d_call: NA; j_call: TRBJ2-7; v_call: TRBV28
cdr3_nt: TGTGCCAGCAGCCAAGACGCGGGGGCTGTTCAGCCCCAGCATTTT; cdr3_aa: CASSQDAGAVQPQHF; clone_size: once; cdr3_length: 15; d_call: NA; j_call: TRBJ1-5; v_call: TRBV4-2
cdr3_nt: TGTGCCAGCAGAAAGCGGGAGACGAACACCGGGGAGCTGTTTTTT; cdr3_aa: CASRKRETNTGELFF; clone_size: NA; cdr3_length: 15; d_call: TRBD2; j_call: TRBJ2-2; v_call: TRBV28
cdr3_nt: TGTGCCAGCACCAATTACAATGAGCAGTTCTTC; cdr3_aa: CASTNYNEQFF; clone_size: few; cdr3_length: 11; d_call: NA; j_call: TRBJ2-1; v_call: TRBV27
cdr3_nt: TGTGCCAGCAGCCCGCGAGGGGGCCCGAGCAATCAGCCCCAGCATTTT; cdr3_aa: CASSPRGGPSNQPQHF; clone_size: NA; cdr3_length: 16; d_call: TRBD1; j_call: TRBJ1-5; v_call: TRBV5-6
cdr3_nt: TGTGCCAGCAGATCGACAGGGGGCACTGAAGCTTTCTTT; cdr3_aa: CASRSTGGTEAFF; clone_size: few; cdr3_length: 13; d_call: TRBD1; j_call: TRBJ1-1; v_call: TRBV9
cdr3_nt: TGTGCCAGCTCACCATCGGGACGGGGAGGCAAAGAGACCCAGTACTTC; cdr3_aa: CASSPSGRGGKETQYF; clone_size: NA; cdr3_length: 16; d_call: NA; j_call: TRBJ2-5; v_call: TRBV18
cdr3_nt: TGTGCCAGCACGACAGCGAGCTCCTACAATGAGCAGTTCTTC; cdr3_aa: CASTTASSYNEQFF; clone_size: once; cdr3_length: 14; d_call: NA; j_call: TRBJ2-1; v_call: TRBV2
cdr3_nt: TGCGCCAGCAGCCCGCGAGGAACAGGGGATTATGTGTCCACTGAAGCTTTCTTT; cdr3_aa: CASSPRGTGDYVSTEAFF; clone_size: NA; cdr3_length: 18; d_call: TRBD1; j_call: TRBJ1-1; v_call: TRBV4-1
cdr3_nt: TGTGCCAGCAGTGCACCCGACATACAAAGGAATCAGCCCCAGCATTTT; cdr3_aa: CASSAPDIQRNQPQHF; clone_size: NA; cdr3_length: 16; d_call: NA; j_call: TRBJ1-5; v_call: TRBV28
cdr3_nt: TGCGCCAGCAGCCCAACGGACATGATGAACACTGAAGCTTTCTTT; cdr3_aa: CASSPTDMMNTEAFF; clone_size: NA; cdr3_length: 15; d_call: NA; j_call: TRBJ1-1; v_call: TRBV5-1
cdr3_nt: TGTGCCAGCAGTTTTCGGGGACAGTGGAGGCGTAGGGGCGGCCCGTTAAGTCCCAATGAGCAGTTCTTC; cdr3_aa: CASSFRGQWRRRGGPLSPNEQFF; clone_size: NA; cdr3_length: 23; d_call: TRBD1; j_call: TRBJ2-1; v_call: TRBV27